The entry below describes one T cell receptor beta chain. Original processing notes: Estimation of nucleated cell counts relied on the amplification of reference gene primers. Sequencing was performed with immunoSEQ multiplex PCR; in TCRdb, only in-frame clones are kept and a portion is missing. The V and J calls and clone size were taken over from that table, and D and trimming were inferred from the DNA. The sample shows about 35,000 clones, about nine tenths of them seen only once. The data stem from a study of blood T cell repertoires in COVID-19. Study details: There were acute and convalescent COVID-19 samples, and they came from the United States, Italy and Spain. T cells, B-cell-depleted T cells, or PBMCs provided the cDNA or gDNA that served as material.

V lost 4 bases and J lost 2; bases outside the gene matches: 5. The V gene's germline CDR1 is SGHTA and CDR2 FQGNSA. This CDR3 comprises 14 residues. This receptor was taken from a man of 80 years or more with active COVID-19. V is TRBV7-2 and J is TRBJ2-7; 7 bases are shared with TRBD2. Sequenced: peripheral blood. For the CDR3, the DNA is TGTGCCAGCAGCTCCCAGACTAGCACCTACGAGCAGTACTTC. This codes for CASSSQTSTYEQYF.